The 29 T cell receptor beta chains in this list originate from one sample, sequenced in a study of cytomegalovirus exposure and HLA in healthy donors. This PCR relied on a set of 60 Vbeta primers and 13 Jbeta primers. Only in-frame clones appear in the TCRdb table, and some are missing; sequencing was by immunoSEQ multiplex PCR. The sample has some 150,000 clones, approximately 8.9% seen once; the top ten hold roughly 6.4%. The sequenced sample consisted of PBMCs. The receptors were gathered from a woman in her thirties or forties in good health and CMV-seropositive.

This chain joins TRBV6-6 and TRBJ2-5, with D perhaps matching TRBD1 (5 bases). This CDR3 region has 11 residues. The V end lost 8 bases, the J end lost 3 bases, and 7 bases lay between the germline ends. Germline CDR1 MNHNY, CDR2 SVGAGI (reference sequence). CDR3 sequence: CASGHKETQYF. The CDR3 DNA reads as TGTGCCAGCGGACATAAAGAGACCCAGTACTTC.

The chain has TRBV5-4 and TRBJ1-6, with D tentatively TRBD1 (6 bases). Germline CDR1 is SGHNT and CDR2 is YYREEE (reference sequence). The V gene lost 0 bases and the J gene lost 7 bases, with 11 bases spanning the gap. CDR3 length equals 15 residues. Written as DNA, the CDR3 is TGTGCCAGCAGCTTGGCTACAGGGATGAATTCACCCCTCCACTTT. Its translation: CASSLATGMNSPLHF. The variable domain in full, completed from reference TRBV5-4 and TRBJ1-6, reads ETGVTQSPTHLIKTRGQQVTLRCSSQSGHNTVSWYQQALGQGPQFIFQYYREEENGRGNFPPRFSGLQFPNYSSELNVNALELDDSALYLCASSLATGMNSPLHFGNGTRLTVT.

The chain is built from TRBV4-3 and TRBJ1-1, with 7 bases identical to TRBD1. The CDR3 is made up of 15 amino acids. J gave up 5 bases and V 0 bases, and 6 bases lay outside the gene matches. Germline CDR1 is LGHNA and CDR2 is YSLEER. The CDR3 DNA is TGCGCCAGCAGCCAAGAAAGCCCAGGGGGGACTGAAGCTTTCTTT. This sequence encodes CASSQESPGGTEAFF.

This clone occurred a few times. The chain is built from TRBV11-2 and TRBJ2-5; D unresolved. Deletions cut 2 bases from V and 2 bases from J, with 6 bases between. Per germline, CDR1 SGHAT and CDR2 FQNNGV. The CDR3 covers 13 residues. CDR3 amino acids: CASSLSWQETQYF. CDR3 coding DNA: TGTGCCAGCAGCTTAAGCTGGCAAGAGACCCAGTACTTC.

This clone was seen only a few times. J is TRBJ1-4 and V is TRBV6-6; TRBD1 matches at 10 bases. Germline V gene data show CDR1 as MNHNY and CDR2 as SVGAGI (reference sequence). The CDR3 runs 13 residues. J gave up 7 bases and V 6 bases, and 2 bases lay outside the gene matches. The CDR3 reads CASSGTGAEKLFF. In DNA, the CDR3 is TGTGCCAGCAGCGGGACAGGGGCTGAAAAACTGTTTTTT.

The V gene is TRBV12-5, the J gene TRBJ2-7; 9 nucleotides align to TRBD1. Looked up from germline, CDR1 is LGHNT and CDR2 is FRNRAP. The CDR3 totals 15 residues. The junction had 8 bases not matched to a gene; V was cut back by 5 bases and J by 3 bases. The CDR3 loop is CASGPGQGMGYEQYF. CDR3 bases: TGTGCTAGTGGTCCAGGACAGGGGATGGGCTACGAGCAGTACTTC.

This clone has a handful of counts. The genes are TRBV2 and TRBJ1-4, with 9 positions matching TRBD1. Germline V gives CDR1 SNHLY, CDR2 FYNNEI. The CDR3 contains 14 residues. Losses at the gene ends were 7 bases for V and 4 bases for J; bases not matched to a gene: 4. CDR3 region: CASIPDRGNEKLFF. Here the CDR3 DNA reads TGTGCCAGCATCCCGGACAGGGGTAATGAAAAACTGTTTTTT. The entire variable domain, with the rest obtained from reference TRBV2 and TRBJ1-4, is as follows: EPEVTQTPSHQVTQMGQEVILRCVPISNHLYFYWYRQILGQKVEFLVSFYNNEISEKSEIFDDQFSVERPDGSNFTLKIRSTKLEDSAMYFCASIPDRGNEKLFFGSGTQLSVL.

A few counts support this clone. The rearrangement joins TRBV27 to TRBJ2-7, with 7 bases aligning to TRBD1. This CDR3 comprises 12 residues. The germline V gene has CDR1 MNHEY and CDR2 SMNVEV (reference sequence). The V and J ends lost 6 bases and 3 bases, in that order; junction bases with no gene match: 2. The CDR3: CASSHRGYEQYF. CDR3 coding DNA: TGTGCCAGCAGCCACAGGGGCTACGAGCAGTACTTC.

This rearrangement joins TRBV4-3 to TRBJ2-3, with 9 bases lining up with TRBD1. V dropped 1 base and J dropped 2; count of bases not matched to a gene: 7. The CDR3 spans 17 residues. The germline gives CDR1 LGHNA, CDR2 YSLEER. The CDR3 spells CASSQGSTGGFTDTQYF. The CDR3 DNA reads TGCGCCAGCAGCCAAGGATCGACAGGGGGATTCACAGATACGCAGTATTTT.

The rearrangement links TRBV6-5 to TRBJ1-3; D unclear. V dropped 6 bases and J dropped 2 bases, with 11 bases sitting between them. CDR3 length: 14 residues. The germline CDR1 and CDR2 sequences are MNHEY and SVGAGI. CDR3 protein: CASSRTATGNTIYF. CDR3 in DNA: TGTGCCAGCAGCCGGACTGCAACTGGAAACACCATATATTTT.

This chain joins TRBV2 and TRBJ2-1, with TRBD1 as a possible D gene (6 bases). CDR3 size: 14 residues. Trimming removed 6 bases at V and 0 bases at J, with 9 bases between. Germline V gene data show CDR1 as SNHLY and CDR2 as FYNNEI. The DNA of the CDR3 is TGTGCCAGCAGGACAGGTAGCTCCTACAATGAGCAGTTCTTC. Its protein is CASRTGSSYNEQFF.

Only a few counts were recorded for this clone. The chain couples TRBV10-3 to TRBJ2-1, with D hard to call. Germline V CDR1 and CDR2: ENHRY, SYGVKD. The CDR3 consists of 12 residues. Trimming stripped 7 bases from V and 8 bases from J, with 12 bases between. This chain's CDR3 is CAIKAGSDEQFF. CDR3 nucleotide sequence: TGTGCCATCAAGGCAGGTTCCGATGAGCAGTTCTTC.

This clone was counted only a few times. J is TRBJ1-1 and V is TRBV5-6, with TRBD1 identical over 8 bases. Germline V gives CDR1 SGHDT, CDR2 YYEEEE. CDR3 size: 16 residues. V was pared by 0 bases and J by 0 bases, with 4 bases of the junction left unmatched. CDR3 protein: CASSLGGTGMNTEAFF. CDR3 sequence (DNA): TGTGCCAGCAGCTTGGGTGGGACAGGCATGAACACTGAAGCTTTCTTT. The whole variable domain, remainder taken from reference TRBV5-6 and TRBJ1-1, is DAGVTQSPTHLIKTRGQQVTLRCSPKSGHDTVSWYQQALGQGPQFIFQYYEEEERQRGNFPDRFSGHQFPNYSSELNVNALLLGDSALYLCASSLGGTGMNTEAFFGQGTRLTVV.

This clone was observed a few times. The chain combines TRBV19 with TRBJ1-5; TRBD1 matches at 9 bases. The CDR3 spans 16 residues. Germline CDR1 is LNHDA and CDR2 is SQIVND (reference sequence). V lost 5 bases and J lost 4; bases outside the gene matches: 9. The CDR3 bases are TGTGCCAGTAGTGGCGGACAGGGGCTCCCAAATCAGCCCCAGCATTTT. This translates into CASSGGQGLPNQPQHF.

This clone was counted many times. The chain joins TRBV9 to TRBJ2-5, with 9 nucleotides matching TRBD1. Germline CDR1 reads SGDLS; CDR2 reads YYNGEE. This CDR3 is 15 amino acids long. The J segment lost 3 bases and the V segment lost 3 bases, leaving 6 bases of the junction unmatched. The CDR3 here is CASSEGQGREETQYF. As DNA, the CDR3 is TGTGCCAGCAGCGAGGGACAGGGAAGGGAAGAGACCCAGTACTTC.

The chain links TRBV5-1 to TRBJ2-5, with TRBD1 as a possible D gene (5 bases). The CDR3 sequence is 15 residues long. CDR1 is SGHRS, CDR2 YFSETQ, per germline. V lost 3 bases and J lost 3, with 15 bases in between. In DNA, the CDR3 is TGCGCCAGCAGCTCAGAGATTGCCAGGGAAGAGACCCAGTACTTC. It yields the protein CASSSEIAREETQYF.

This clone was counted a few times. The chain is built from TRBV5-1 and TRBJ2-5; TRBD2 aligns across 11 bases. J lost 3 bases, V lost 3 bases, and 7 bases had no gene match. This CDR3 is 16 amino acids long. CDR1 is SGHRS and CDR2 is YFSETQ in the germline V gene. The CDR3 coding sequence is TGCGCCAGCAGCTCGGGACTAGCGGTGAGGGAAGAGACCCAGTACTTC. Protein product: CASSSGLAVREETQYF.

The gene calls are TRBV12-5 and TRBJ2-1; D is undetermined. CDR3 length equals 13 residues. CDR1 and CDR2 (germline): LGHNT, FRNRAP. Trimming removed 3 bases at V and 4 bases at J, with 7 bases between. The CDR3 region has the DNA TGTGCTAGTGGTTTTCTTTCGTACAATGAGCAGTTCTTC. Translation: CASGFLSYNEQFF.

This clone was counted between two and nine times. The gene calls are TRBV5-1 and TRBJ2-3; 11 positions agree with TRBD2. Germline V lookup: CDR1 SGHRS, CDR2 YFSETQ. The J segment lost 5 bases and the V segment lost 5 bases, leaving 7 bases of the junction unmatched. The CDR3 consists of 15 residues. In nucleotides, the CDR3 is TGCGCCAGCAGACGACTAGCGGGGCAGGTAGATACGCAGTATTTT. Its translation: CASRRLAGQVDTQYF.

This chain connects TRBV7-2 to TRBJ1-2; 11 nucleotides line up with TRBD1. V lost 5 bases to trimming and J lost 3 bases; unmatched junction nucleotides: 8. The CDR3 runs to 16 residues. CDR1 is SGHTA and CDR2 is FQGNSA in the germline V gene. The CDR3 region is CASSQDRGLSDYGYTF. The CDR3 DNA reads as TGTGCCAGCAGCCAGGACAGGGGGCTAAGCGACTATGGCTACACCTTC.

This clone was seen more than once but under ten times. The chain combines TRBV13 with TRBJ1-2; D is possibly TRBD1 (6 bases). Germline-derived CDR1 and CDR2 are PRHDT and FYEKMQ (reference sequence). This CDR3 is built from 13 residues. Trimming removed 1 base from V and 8 bases from J, with 11 bases in between. The CDR3 is CASSLEVRGGYTF. In DNA, the CDR3 is TGTGCCAGCAGCTTAGAGGTCAGGGGCGGCTACACCTTC.

This clone was seen more than once but under ten times. The rearrangement uses TRBV11-3 and TRBJ1-2; the match to TRBD1 covers 9 bases. CDR1 is SGHNT and CDR2 is YENEEA in the germline V gene. Trimming cost V 5 bases and J 4 bases; bases outside gene matches: 14. The CDR3 loop spans 17 amino acids. CDR3 nucleotide sequence: TGTGCCAGCAGCCCCGGGACAGGGTCCTTCGGGAGCTATGGCTACACCTTC. It specifies CASSPGTGSFGSYGYTF.

The chain couples TRBV4-1 to TRBJ1-2; D is possibly TRBD1 (6 bases). CDR1 is MGHRA and CDR2 is YSYEKL in the germline V gene. The germline V and J ends were trimmed by 4 bases and 1 base, with 16 bases remaining between them. The CDR3 is 16 residues long. This CDR3 is CASSLSFGGDNYGYTF. In DNA form, the CDR3 reads TGCGCCAGCAGCCTGAGCTTTGGGGGCGATAACTATGGCTACACCTTC.

In this sample, this clone turned up a few times. The gene calls are TRBV2 and TRBJ1-5, with D possibly TRBD1 on 6 matching bases. Germline CDR1 is SNHLY and CDR2 is FYNNEI. This CDR3 spans 15 amino acids. The ends were cut back, 3 bases at V and 0 bases at J, with 9 bases in the middle. The CDR3 sequence: CASSDSGDSNQPQHF. The CDR3 DNA reads TGTGCCAGCAGTGACTCAGGGGATAGCAATCAGCCCCAGCATTTT. Complete variable domain (other parts from reference TRBV2 and TRBJ1-5): EPEVTQTPSHQVTQMGQEVILRCVPISNHLYFYWYRQILGQKVEFLVSFYNNEISEKSEIFDDQFSVERPDGSNFTLKIRSTKLEDSAMYFCASSDSGDSNQPQHFGDGTRLSIL.

The chain links TRBV19 to TRBJ2-3, with 8 bases that match TRBD1. Germline V gene data show CDR1 as LNHDA and CDR2 as SQIVND (reference sequence). The CDR3 has 14 amino acids. Unmatched junction bases numbered 4, after V lost 5 bases and J lost 3 bases. DNA for the CDR3: TGTGCCAGTAGTTCGCGACAGGGGACAGATACGCAGTATTTT. This codes for CASSSRQGTDTQYF.

This rearrangement joins TRBV6-1 to TRBJ2-3; 8 positions agree with TRBD2. The trim removed 3 bases at V and 3 bases at J, leaving 5 bases unmatched. CDR1 is MNHNS and CDR2 is SASEGT in the germline V gene. The CDR3 covers 15 residues. The DNA of the CDR3 is TGTGCCAGCAGTGACACGGGGGGGCTAACAGATACGCAGTATTTT. This translates into CASSDTGGLTDTQYF.

This clone was seen only a few times. The gene calls are TRBV6-6 and TRBJ1-5; 10 bases agree with TRBD1. Germline V gives CDR1 MNHNY, CDR2 SVGAGI (reference sequence). This CDR3 has 16 residues. Trimming cost V 5 bases and J 6 bases; bases outside gene matches: 10. CDR3 in DNA: TGTGCCAGCAGTCACTTTCGACGGGACAGGGGTCAGCCCCAGCATTTT. It translates to CASSHFRRDRGQPQHF.

V and J are TRBV7-2 and TRBJ1-1; D is perhaps TRBD1 (5 bases). The CDR3 loop spans 13 amino acids. The V end was cut by 1 base, the J end by 4 bases, with 7 bases between. Germline-derived CDR1 and CDR2 are SGHTA and FQGNSA. CDR3 residues: CASSLEGATEAFF. The CDR3 DNA follows: TGTGCCAGCAGCTTAGAAGGGGCCACTGAAGCTTTCTTT. Combining the CDR3 with reference TRBV7-2 and TRBJ1-1 gives the whole variable domain GAGVSQSPSNKVTEKGKDVELRCDPISGHTALYWYRQSLGQGLEFLIYFQGNSAPDKSGLPSDRFSAERTGGSVSTLTIQRTQQEDSAVYLCASSLEGATEAFFGQGTRLTVV.

CDR3 protein: CASSSLGQGHTEAFF. The CDR3, as DNA: TGCGCCAGCAGCTCCTTGGGACAGGGGCACACTGAAGCTTTCTTT. This sequence joins TRBV5-1 and TRBJ1-1; 10 positions match TRBD1. This CDR3 comprises 15 residues. Per germline, CDR1 SGHRS and CDR2 YFSETQ. Trimming took 3 bases from V and 3 from J; bases not matched to a gene: 5.